A single sample is the source of the 23 T cell receptor beta chains below, sequenced in a study of graft-versus-host responses after intestinal transplantation. Clones were read by immunoSEQ multiplex PCR, and TCRdb kept only the in-frame ones, dropping some. Among around 45,000 clones listed, approximately 94% were seen once. The sequencing here drew on PBMCs, taken about 350 days after intestinal transplant. The receptors originated from a human patient who received an intestinal transplant, so some T cells may come from the graft donor.

J is TRBJ2-1 and V is TRBV12-5; TRBD1 agrees at 7 bases. This CDR3 is 15 amino acids long. Germline V gene data show CDR1 as LGHNT and CDR2 as FRNRAP. V was clipped by 3 bases and J by 2 bases; unmatched bases: 4. CDR3 protein: CASGFPGQPYNEQFF. The DNA for the CDR3 is TGTGCTAGTGGTTTCCCGGGACAGCCCTACAATGAGCAGTTCTTC. The complete variable domain, with remaining parts taken from reference TRBV12-5 and TRBJ2-1, reads DARVTQTPRHKVTEMGQEVTMRCQPILGHNTVFWYRQTMMQGLELLAYFRNRAPLDDSGMPKDRFSAEMPDATLATLKIQPSEPRDSAVYFCASGFPGQPYNEQFFGPGTRLTVL.

This clone was counted a few times. The gene calls are TRBV6-5 and TRBJ1-1; D remains unclear. CDR1 MNHEY and CDR2 SVGAGI come from the germline V gene. Trimming shortened V by 4 bases and J by 0 bases, and 15 bases separated the two germline ends. The CDR3 contains 16 residues. In DNA form, the CDR3 reads TGTGCCAGCAGTTCTTTCGGAGGGCTCCTGAACACTGAAGCTTTCTTT. This encodes CASSSFGGLLNTEAFF.

The rearrangement links TRBV12-5 to TRBJ2-1; D ambiguous. The V gene lost 7 bases and the J gene lost 4 bases, with 17 bases spanning the gap. In germline, CDR1 is LGHNT, CDR2 FRNRAP. There are 15 residues in the CDR3. The CDR3, as DNA: TGTGCTAGTGTTTCCACGAACACGCTGTACAATGAGCAGTTCTTC. Translation: CASVSTNTLYNEQFF.

CDR3 loop: CASLTGVTDTQYF. The CDR3 DNA is TGTGCCAGCTTAACAGGGGTAACAGATACGCAGTATTTT. This sequence joins TRBV11-3 and TRBJ2-3, with 7 nucleotides matching TRBD1. Germline V gives CDR1 SGHNT, CDR2 YENEEA. The CDR3 covers 13 residues. The V segment lost 8 bases and the J segment 3 bases; nucleotides outside the gene matches: 5.

The chain employs TRBV20-1 and TRBJ2-7; D is uncertain. The CDR3 has 11 amino acids. V lost 3 bases to trimming and J lost 5 bases, with 8 bases between them. Germline values: CDR1 DFQATT, CDR2 SNEGSKA (reference sequence). The CDR3 DNA is TGCAGTGCTAGTAATGGGAACGAGCAGTACTTC. Encoded protein: CSASNGNEQYF.

This chain links TRBV27 with TRBJ2-7; tentative D call: TRBD2 (5 bases). From germline, CDR1 is MNHEY and CDR2 SMNVEV (reference sequence). The CDR3 consists of 14 residues. V was shortened by 5 bases and J by 0 bases, with 11 bases between the two germline ends. The CDR3 here is CASSLLSGSYEQYF. DNA of the CDR3: TGTGCCAGCAGTCTCCTAAGCGGCTCCTACGAGCAGTACTTC.

The chain couples TRBV27 to TRBJ2-7; D is unresolved. The CDR3 sequence is 13 residues long. Trimming took off 3 bases at V and 3 bases at J, with 9 bases between the two ends. Germline assignment: CDR1 MNHEY and CDR2 SMNVEV (reference sequence). The CDR3 DNA reads TGTGCCAGCAGTTTCTCATCCAGCTACGAGCAGTACTTC. Its protein is CASSFSSSYEQYF.

V gene TRBV7-9 combines with J gene TRBJ2-1; 11 bases match TRBD1. Germline trimming cut 2 bases from V and 5 bases from J; bases unmatched to any gene: 8. CDR3 length equals 17 residues. CDR1 SEHNR and CDR2 FQNEAQ come from the germline V gene (reference sequence). The CDR3: CASSLRAGTGGDNEQFF. The CDR3 nucleotides read TGTGCCAGCAGCTTAAGGGCCGGGACAGGGGGAGACAATGAGCAGTTCTTC. Looking up the rest from reference TRBV7-9 and TRBJ2-1 gives the full variable domain: DTGVSQNPRHKITKRGQNVTFRCDPISEHNRLYWYRQTLGQGPEFLTYFQNEAQLEKSRLLSDRFSAERPKGSFSTLEIQRTEQGDSAMYLCASSLRAGTGGDNEQFFGPGTRLTVL.

The chain links TRBV21-1 to TRBJ1-2. TRBV21-1 is listed as a pseudogene. The CDR3 runs to 14 residues. The CDR3 spells CARDHREVIYGYTF. The CDR3 bases are TGTGCCCGCGATCACAGGGAGGTGATCTATGGCTACACCTTC.

This chain connects TRBV27 to TRBJ2-7; TRBD2 matches at 7 bases. The CDR3 totals 14 residues. Losses at the gene ends were 2 bases for V and 6 bases for J; bases not matched to a gene: 7. Germline CDR1 reads MNHEY; CDR2 reads SMNVEV (reference sequence). This chain's CDR3 is CASSLTGRRVEQYF. In nucleotides, the CDR3 is TGTGCCAGCAGTTTAACCGGGAGGAGGGTCGAGCAGTACTTC.

The chain carries TRBV9 and TRBJ2-2; 9 nucleotides align to TRBD2. This CDR3 spans 17 amino acids. V lost 4 bases and J lost 5; bases outside the gene matches: 12. Per germline, CDR1 SGDLS and CDR2 YYNGEE. CDR3: CASSRTRGGAVTGELFF. CDR3 bases: TGTGCCAGCAGCCGGACTCGCGGGGGGGCCGTGACCGGGGAGCTGTTTTTT.

This chain links TRBV2 with TRBJ2-7; D not certain. The V end was cut by 7 bases, the J end by 2 bases, with 9 bases between. The germline gives CDR1 SNHLY, CDR2 FYNNEI. The CDR3 totals 12 residues. CDR3 loop: CASKADTYEQYF. The CDR3 nucleotides read TGTGCCAGCAAGGCGGATACCTACGAGCAGTACTTC.

V is TRBV7-3 and J is TRBJ2-5; 8 bases match TRBD2. V lost 5 bases to trimming and J lost 3 bases; unmatched junction nucleotides: 14. The CDR3 has 17 residues. Germline CDR1 SGHTA, CDR2 FQGTGA. CDR3 nucleotides: TGTGCCAGCAGCGTAAGGTCGCTAGCGGGCTTAAAAGAGACCCAGTACTTC. Translation gives CASSVRSLAGLKETQYF.

The rearrangement uses TRBV5-1 and TRBJ2-7, with 8 bases identical to TRBD1. Germline CDR1 is SGHRS and CDR2 is YFSETQ. The CDR3 extends over 16 amino acids. The J segment lost 6 bases and the V segment lost 4 bases, leaving 15 bases of the junction unmatched. The CDR3 sequence: CASSPLAGTGLSEQYF. DNA for the CDR3: TGCGCCAGCAGCCCGCTCGCCGGGACAGGCTTGAGCGAGCAGTACTTC.

J is TRBJ2-1 and V is TRBV5-1; 11 nucleotides match TRBD2. There are 19 residues in the CDR3. Germline V gene data show CDR1 as SGHRS and CDR2 as YFSETQ. Unmatched junction bases numbered 15, after V lost 0 bases and J lost 7 bases. CDR3 bases: TGCGCCAGCAGCTTGGGTGTAGCGGGAGGGCCCACGTACCGTAATGAGCAGTTCTTC. Its protein is CASSLGVAGGPTYRNEQFF. Supplemented by reference TRBV5-1 and TRBJ2-1, the full variable domain reads KAGVTQTPRYLIKTRGQQVTLSCSPISGHRSVSWYQQTPGQGLQFLFEYFSETQRNKGNFPGRFSGRQFSNSRSEMNVSTLELGDSALYLCASSLGVAGGPTYRNEQFFGPGTRLTVL.

The V call is TRBV6-1, the J call TRBJ2-3; D is perhaps TRBD2 (5 bases). The V and J ends lost 1 base and 8 bases respectively, with 10 bases between them. This CDR3 comprises 13 residues. CDR1 and CDR2 (germline): MNHNS, SASEGT. Here the CDR3 DNA reads TGTGCCAGCAGTGAAGTCGGCCGGGGTACGCAGTATTTT. Its translation: CASSEVGRGTQYF.

The sample holds one count of this clone. Compared with germline, one end of the junction differs, possibly owing to a read error. The V gene is TRBV2, the J gene TRBJ1-1; 8 nucleotides align to TRBD1. CDR1 is SNHLY, CDR2 FYNNEI, per germline. CDR3 length: 15 amino acids. The CDR3 is CASTERRQGITEAFF. CDR3 coding DNA: TGTGCCAGCACTGAAAGGCGACAGGGGATCACTGAAGCTTTCTTT.

The rearrangement uses TRBV15 and TRBJ2-5, with unresolved D. Per the germline V gene, CDR1 is LNHNV and CDR2 is YYDKDF (reference sequence). Trimming left V 0 bases short and J 1 base short, with 6 bases between. The CDR3 spans 14 residues. This CDR3 is CATSRDTSQETQYF. DNA of the CDR3: TGTGCCACCAGCAGAGATACAAGCCAAGAGACCCAGTACTTC.

The rearrangement joins TRBV19 to TRBJ2-7; D gene uncertain. The V gene lost 4 bases and the J gene lost 2 bases, with 12 bases spanning the gap. Per germline, CDR1 LNHDA and CDR2 SQIVND (reference sequence). This CDR3 is built from 14 residues. CDR3 sequence: CASSNGPTTYEQYF. The CDR3 DNA reads TGTGCCAGTAGTAATGGGCCTACTACCTACGAGCAGTACTTC.

The chain has TRBV11-1 and TRBJ2-5, with 7 bases identical to TRBD1. Germline V gene data show CDR1 as SGHAT and CDR2 as FQDESV (reference sequence). The CDR3 runs 15 residues. After removal of 5 bases from V and 4 bases from J, the junction contained 10 bases not matched to a gene. The CDR3 here is CASSLNRGVLETQYF. CDR3 nucleotides: TGTGCCAGCAGCCTCAACAGGGGAGTGTTAGAGACCCAGTACTTC.

The J gene is TRBJ2-7, the V gene TRBV28, with 14 bases identical to TRBD2. The ends lost 3 bases at V and 0 bases at J; junction bases unmatched: 7. CDR1 and CDR2 (germline): MDHEN, SYDVKM. This CDR3 spans 18 amino acids. In DNA, the CDR3 is TGTGCCAGCAGTTTCAGACTAGCGGGAGGGAAAGTCTCCTACGAGCAGTACTTC. It encodes CASSFRLAGGKVSYEQYF.

Turning to this clone: The junction departs from germline at one end; a sequencing error may be responsible. The chain is built from TRBV10-1 and TRBJ1-1, with D maybe TRBD1 (5 bases). Germline V gene sequence: CDR1 WNHNN, CDR2 SYGVQD (reference sequence). This CDR3 spans 14 amino acids. CDR3 residues: CASSETTRATEMEF. The CDR3 DNA follows: TGCGCCAGCAGTGAGACGACCAGGGCCACTGAAATGGAGTTT.

This chain links TRBV7-9 with TRBJ2-4; tentative D call: TRBD1 (6 bases). The CDR3 length is 16 residues. The germline gives CDR1 SEHNR, CDR2 FQNEAQ (reference sequence). Trimming left V 5 bases short and J 0 bases short, with 14 bases between. CDR3 sequence: CASSQWTDLAKNIQYF. The DNA of the CDR3 is TGTGCCAGCAGCCAGTGGACAGACCTAGCCAAAAACATTCAGTACTTC.